The TCR beta chain under discussion was sequenced for a study of T cells in Graves' hyperthyroidism and ophthalmopathy. Study-wide background: Prior to any treatment, at the point of initial diagnosis, peripheral blood was collected.

Graves' hyperthyroidism is called stable when ophthalmopathy does not progress within 18 months. Hyperthyroidism patients were newly diagnosed, had disease duration under 2 months, and were aged 18 to 65 years. In the case of this clonotype: Just one base apart from a much larger clone, this may be a read error.

TCR beta CDR3 regions were amplified from RNA transcripts. Using the HTBI primer set, a first-round RT-PCR was run on the TCR CDR3. TCRdb reanalysed the multiplex PCR reads using MiXCR and keeps one entry per CDR3 protein. The sample lists about 320,000 distinct CDR3 sequences, approximately 17% occurring once. Germline V gene lookup returns CDR1 LGHDT and CDR2 YNNKEL (reference sequence). The V end was cut by 10 bases, the J end by 6 bases, with 22 bases between. This CDR3 contains 15 residues. The chain employs TRBV3-1 and TRBJ2-1, with a possible D match to TRBD2 (5 bases). This receptor was taken from a man aged 30 to 39 with Graves' hyperthyroidism. The sequencing sample was made of blood. In DNA form, the CDR3 reads TGTGCCAACCGAAAAGGTTGGACTGGGTCCAATGAGCAGTTCTTC. This translates into CANRKGWTGSNEQFF.